The subject of this entry is one TCR beta chain. No antigen is known for it. The CDR3 totals 12 residues. The germline CDR1 and CDR2 sequences are SGHTA and FQGNSA. The V and J ends lost 1 base and 10 bases, in that order; junction bases with no gene match: 1. This sample is drawn from a study of blood T cells in healthy people across ages. Study conclusions and caveats: Since the PBMCs were unsorted, naive and antigen-experienced cells could not be conclusively compared. It was found that TCR beta diversity correlated strongly with the percentage of naive T cells. Naive CD4+ cells and diversity were both higher in long-lived donors than in aged donors. Changes seen in expanded clonotypes were possibly confounded by donor CMV status left unknown.

Next came a second PCR, run for roughly 6 to 11 cycles, which used a sample-barcoded 5' primer along with a J-beta primer mix. TCRdb passed the 5' RACE reads through MiXCR, listing each CDR3 protein once. Among over 1,300,000 distinct CDR3 sequences listed, around 59% were seen once. This TCR was recovered from a man younger than 30 in good health. The chain employs TRBV7-2 and TRBJ2-4; TRBD1 aligns across 7 bases. Sequenced material: blood. In DNA form, the CDR3 reads TGTGCCAGCAGCTTAGGACAGGGTATTCAGTACTTC. It specifies CASSLGQGIQYF.